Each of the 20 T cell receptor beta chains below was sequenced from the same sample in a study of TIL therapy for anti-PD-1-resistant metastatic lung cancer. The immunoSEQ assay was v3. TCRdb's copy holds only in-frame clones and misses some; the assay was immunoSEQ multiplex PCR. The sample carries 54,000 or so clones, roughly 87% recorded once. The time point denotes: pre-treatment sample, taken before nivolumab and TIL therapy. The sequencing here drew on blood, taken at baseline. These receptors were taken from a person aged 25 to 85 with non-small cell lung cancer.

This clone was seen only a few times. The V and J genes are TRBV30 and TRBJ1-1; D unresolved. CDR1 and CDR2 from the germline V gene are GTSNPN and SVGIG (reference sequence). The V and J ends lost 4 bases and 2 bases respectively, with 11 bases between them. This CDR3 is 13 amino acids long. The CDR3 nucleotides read TGTGCCTGGACCGGACGGATTAACACTGAAGCTTTCTTT. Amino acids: CAWTGRINTEAFF.

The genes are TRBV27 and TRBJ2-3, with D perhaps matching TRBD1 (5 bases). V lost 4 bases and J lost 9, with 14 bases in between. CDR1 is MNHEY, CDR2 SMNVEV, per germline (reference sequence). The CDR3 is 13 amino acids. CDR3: CASSSRTYGTQYF. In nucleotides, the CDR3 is TGTGCCAGCAGTTCCCGGACATATGGGACGCAGTATTTT.

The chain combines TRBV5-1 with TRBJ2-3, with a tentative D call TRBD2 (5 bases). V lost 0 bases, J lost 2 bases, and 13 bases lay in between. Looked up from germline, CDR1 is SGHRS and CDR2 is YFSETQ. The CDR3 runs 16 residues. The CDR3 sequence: CASSLAISAVTDTQYF. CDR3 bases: TGCGCCAGCAGCTTGGCCATTTCAGCGGTCACAGATACGCAGTATTTT.

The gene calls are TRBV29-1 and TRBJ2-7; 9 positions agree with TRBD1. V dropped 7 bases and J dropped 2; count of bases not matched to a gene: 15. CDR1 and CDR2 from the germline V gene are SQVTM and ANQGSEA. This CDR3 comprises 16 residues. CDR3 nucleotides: TGCAGCGGTACAGGGGGCAAGGGGGGTGGCACCTACGAGCAGTACTTC. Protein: CSGTGGKGGGTYEQYF.

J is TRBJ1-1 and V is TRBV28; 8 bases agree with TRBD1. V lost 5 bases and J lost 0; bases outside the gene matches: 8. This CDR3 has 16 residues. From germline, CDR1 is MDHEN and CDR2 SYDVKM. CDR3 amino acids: CASSPRQGTLNTEAFF. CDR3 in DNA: TGTGCCAGCAGTCCGCGACAGGGGACCTTGAACACTGAAGCTTTCTTT. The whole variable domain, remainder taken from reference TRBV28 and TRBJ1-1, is DVKVTQSSRYLVKRTGEKVFLECVQDMDHENMFWYRQDPGLGLRLIYFSYDVKMKEKGDIPEGYSVSREKKERFSLILESASTNQTSMYLCASSPRQGTLNTEAFFGQGTRLTVV.

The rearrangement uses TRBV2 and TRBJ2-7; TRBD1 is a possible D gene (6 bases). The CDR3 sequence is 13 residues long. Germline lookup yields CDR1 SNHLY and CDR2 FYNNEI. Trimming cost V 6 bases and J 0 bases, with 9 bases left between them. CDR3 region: CASSRTDSYEQYF. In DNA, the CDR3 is TGTGCCAGCAGCAGGACAGACTCCTACGAGCAGTACTTC.

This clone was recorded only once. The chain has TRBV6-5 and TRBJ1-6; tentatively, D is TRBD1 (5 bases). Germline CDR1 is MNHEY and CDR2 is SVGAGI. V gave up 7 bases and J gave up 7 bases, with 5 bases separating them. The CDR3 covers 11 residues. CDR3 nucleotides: TGTGCCAGCAAGGGGAATTCACCCCTCCACTTT. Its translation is CASKGNSPLHF.

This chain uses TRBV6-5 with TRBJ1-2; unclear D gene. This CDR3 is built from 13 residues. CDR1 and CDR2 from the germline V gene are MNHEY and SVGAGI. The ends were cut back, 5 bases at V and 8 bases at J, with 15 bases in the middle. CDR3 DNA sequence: TGTGCCAGCAGTAACGCAGGAGGTCCCGGCTACACCTTC. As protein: CASSNAGGPGYTF.

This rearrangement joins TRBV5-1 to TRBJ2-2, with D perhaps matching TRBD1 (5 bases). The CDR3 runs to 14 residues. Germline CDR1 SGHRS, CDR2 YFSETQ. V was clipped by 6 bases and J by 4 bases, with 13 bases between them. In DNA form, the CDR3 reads TGCGCCAGCACCGCGACAGTGAGCACCGGGGAGCTGTTTTTT. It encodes CASTATVSTGELFF.

In nucleotides, the CDR3 is TGTGCCAGCAGGTTGGGGCAAGATACGCAGTATTTT. Protein product: CASRLGQDTQYF. The chain is built from TRBV6-5 and TRBJ2-3, with D perhaps TRBD1 (5 bases). This CDR3 comprises 12 residues. Germline V gives CDR1 MNHEY, CDR2 SVGAGI. Trimming removed 6 bases from V and 5 bases from J, with 9 bases in between.

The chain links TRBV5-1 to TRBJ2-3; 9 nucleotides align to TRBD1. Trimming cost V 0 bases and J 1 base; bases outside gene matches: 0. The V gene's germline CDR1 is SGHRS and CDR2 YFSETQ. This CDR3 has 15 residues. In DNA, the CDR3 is TGCGCCAGCAGCTTGGGACAGGGGGGCACAGATACGCAGTATTTT. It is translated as CASSLGQGGTDTQYF.

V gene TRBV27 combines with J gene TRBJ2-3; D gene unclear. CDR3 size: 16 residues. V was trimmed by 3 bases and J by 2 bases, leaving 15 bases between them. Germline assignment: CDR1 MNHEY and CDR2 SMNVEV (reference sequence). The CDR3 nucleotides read TGTGCCAGCAGTTTTATGTGGAAAGCCTTCACAGATACGCAGTATTTT. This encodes CASSFMWKAFTDTQYF.

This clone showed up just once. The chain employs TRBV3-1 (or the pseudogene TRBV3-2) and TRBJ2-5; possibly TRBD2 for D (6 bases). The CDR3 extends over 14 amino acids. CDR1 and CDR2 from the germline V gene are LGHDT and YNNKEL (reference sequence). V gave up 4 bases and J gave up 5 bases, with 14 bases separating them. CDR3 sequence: CASSPREAGETQYF. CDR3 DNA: TGTGCCAGCAGCCCCAGGGAAGCGGGCGAGACCCAGTACTTC.

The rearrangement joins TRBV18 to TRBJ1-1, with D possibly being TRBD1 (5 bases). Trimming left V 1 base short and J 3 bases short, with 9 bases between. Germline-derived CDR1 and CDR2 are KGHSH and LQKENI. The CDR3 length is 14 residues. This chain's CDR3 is CASSPLGGDTEAFF. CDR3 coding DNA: TGTGCCAGCTCACCACTGGGAGGGGACACTGAAGCTTTCTTT.

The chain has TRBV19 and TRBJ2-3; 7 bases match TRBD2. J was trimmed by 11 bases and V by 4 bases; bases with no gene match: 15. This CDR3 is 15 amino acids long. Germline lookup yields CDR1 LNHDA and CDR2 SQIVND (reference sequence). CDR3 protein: CASSTSGTTPVGQYF. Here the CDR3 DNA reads TGTGCCAGTAGTACATCCGGGACTACCCCCGTCGGGCAGTATTTT.

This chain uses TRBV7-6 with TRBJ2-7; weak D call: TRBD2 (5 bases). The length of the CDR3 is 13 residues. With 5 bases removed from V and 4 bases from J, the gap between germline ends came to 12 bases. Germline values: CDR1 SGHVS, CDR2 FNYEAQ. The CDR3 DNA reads TGTGCCAGCAGCCCACTAGTAGGGTACGAGCAGTACTTC. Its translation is CASSPLVGYEQYF.

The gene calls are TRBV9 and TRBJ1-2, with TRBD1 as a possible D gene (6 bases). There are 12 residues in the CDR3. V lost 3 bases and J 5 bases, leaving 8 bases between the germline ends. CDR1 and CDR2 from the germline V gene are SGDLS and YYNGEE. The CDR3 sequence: CASSAGVYGYTF. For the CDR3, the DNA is TGTGCCAGCAGCGCAGGGGTTTATGGCTACACCTTC.

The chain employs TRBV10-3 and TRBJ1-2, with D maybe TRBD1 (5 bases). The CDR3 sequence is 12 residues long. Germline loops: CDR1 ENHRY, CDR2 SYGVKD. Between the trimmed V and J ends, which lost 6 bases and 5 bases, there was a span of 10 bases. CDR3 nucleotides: TGTGCCATCAGCGACAGCTATTATGGCTACACCTTC. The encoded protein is CAISDSYYGYTF.

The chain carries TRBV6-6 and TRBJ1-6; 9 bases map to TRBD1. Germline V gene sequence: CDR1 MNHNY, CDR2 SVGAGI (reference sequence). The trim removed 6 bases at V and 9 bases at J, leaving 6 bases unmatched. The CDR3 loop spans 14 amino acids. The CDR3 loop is CASSLGQGSSPLHF. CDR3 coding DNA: TGTGCCAGCAGCCTCGGACAGGGGAGTTCACCCCTCCACTTT.

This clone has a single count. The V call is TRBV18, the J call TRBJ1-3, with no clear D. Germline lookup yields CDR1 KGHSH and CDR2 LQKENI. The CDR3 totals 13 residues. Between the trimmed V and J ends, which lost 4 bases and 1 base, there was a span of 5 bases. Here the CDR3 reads CASSQGSGNTIYF. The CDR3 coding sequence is TGTGCCAGCTCACAGGGTTCTGGAAACACCATATATTTT.